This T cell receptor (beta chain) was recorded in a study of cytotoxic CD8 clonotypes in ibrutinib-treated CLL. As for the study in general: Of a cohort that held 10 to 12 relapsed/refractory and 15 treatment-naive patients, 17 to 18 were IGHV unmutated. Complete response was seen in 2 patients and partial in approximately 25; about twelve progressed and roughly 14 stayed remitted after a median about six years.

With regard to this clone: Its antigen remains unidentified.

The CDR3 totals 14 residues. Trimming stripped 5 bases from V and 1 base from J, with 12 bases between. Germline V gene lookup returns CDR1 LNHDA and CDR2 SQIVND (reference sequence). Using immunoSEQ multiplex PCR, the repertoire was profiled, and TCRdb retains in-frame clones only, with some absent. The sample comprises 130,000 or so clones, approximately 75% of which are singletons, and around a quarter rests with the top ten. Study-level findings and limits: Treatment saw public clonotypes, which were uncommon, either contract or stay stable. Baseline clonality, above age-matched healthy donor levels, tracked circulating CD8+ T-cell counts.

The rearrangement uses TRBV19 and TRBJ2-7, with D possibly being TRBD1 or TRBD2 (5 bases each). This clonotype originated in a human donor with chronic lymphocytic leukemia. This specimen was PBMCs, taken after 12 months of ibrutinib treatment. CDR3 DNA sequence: TGTGCCAGTAGTCCTCCGGGACCTTCCTACGAGCAGTACTTC. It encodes CASSPPGPSYEQYF.